The present T cell receptor beta chain was sequenced within a study of vaccination effects on CD4 cells after COVID-19 (dated by TCRdb to about 2022). At the level of the whole study: Across the study, the median time from the second dose to post-vaccine sampling was 72 days (range 14 to 241). The study compared SARS-CoV-2 spike-specific CD4+ TCR repertoires before and after mRNA vaccination in COVID-19 convalescent patients and infection-naive vaccine recipients. The full study included roughly 10 COVID-19 convalescent patients and several SARS-CoV-2-naive healthy vaccine recipients. In the study, cultures from other donors were sequenced using the Oncomine TCR Beta short-read assay on an Illumina iSeq 100. Overall study results and their limits: Only a small number of convalescent patients were included, and no early post-infection timepoints were available, which limited the study. Both infection-induced and vaccine-induced clones contracted markedly at late post-vaccination timepoints, which is consistent with waning T cell responses. In healthy vaccine recipients, vaccine-induced clones were almost all SARS-CoV-2 mono-reactive, with only 1 of 255 being cross-reactive with common cold coronaviruses.

The method was the immunoSEQ multiplex PCR assay. DNA from the CD4+ T cells that had been cultured and isolated underwent TCR beta CDR3 sequencing. The original methods were these. The analysis removed non-productive TCR sequences, trimmed reads to the CDR3 region, and retained only CDR3s that were 7 or more amino acids long. The MANAFEST web app was used to pick out antigen-specific clonotypes by comparing their expansion in peptide wells with that in reference cultures. For clones to be considered positive, expansion at FDR<0.05 versus reference and all other wells, an odds ratio above 5, and a frequency above 0.1% in two replicate wells were required. A clonotype was defined as cross-reactive if the clonotype was significantly expanded both in SARS-CoV-2 spike wells and in at least one common cold coronavirus spike condition. CDR3 similarity was assessed by Levenshtein distance with the stringdist R package, and unrooted trees were built with ape in R 3.6.1. TCRdb carries this immuneACCESS record with in-frame sequences only. Its versions omit some clonotypes, under half of them owing to an unresolved V gene in the studies checked, with the rest unexplained. The D gene and trimming were derived from the DNA, and the V and J assignments and clone size from that table. Across this sample there are more than 25,000 clones, with roughly 80% seen only once. The ten largest make up 5.8% of the sample.

This clone was observed a handful of times. Its antigen has not been determined. Base qualities were left out, and no much larger clone turns up one base away. In the ViraFEST assay, PBMC were stimulated with viral peptide pools, and antigen-specific CD4+ T cell clonotypes were then identified by expansion using TCR sequencing. After approximately eleven days of culture, CD4+ T cells were isolated with the EasySep CD4+ T cell isolation kit. Each participant got two doses of an mRNA SARS-CoV-2 vaccine, either BNT162b2 or mRNA-1273. The absence of prior SARS-CoV-2 infection in healthy vaccine recipients was confirmed by negative nucleocapsid antibodies before and after vaccination. Each well held around 1.9 million PBMC cultured in IMDM containing around 5% human AB serum, 8.5 to 10 IU/ml IL-2 and gentamicin, along with around 11 ug/ml peptides. On days 3 and 7, half of the culture medium was replaced with fresh IL-2-containing medium. Unless otherwise noted, each peptide stimulation condition was cultured in triplicate wells. PBMC were separated from whole blood using Ficoll-Paque Plus gradient centrifugation and were then either cryopreserved at -140C or used fresh. The spike proteins of SARS-CoV-2 and of the common cold coronaviruses HCoV-NL63, HCoV-OC43 and HCoV-229E were spanned by overlapping peptide pools. Genomic DNA was extracted from cultured CD4+ T cells with the QIAamp micro DNA kit.

The cysteine opens and the phenylalanine closes a CDR3 of 11 amino acids. Solely the CDR3 DNA is kept, with 33 bases framed from the first base. Between the V and J ends, shortened by 6 bases and 8 bases respectively, the junction contains 7 bases. The rearrangement combines TRBV12-3 or TRBV12-4 with TRBJ1-4, with the D gene not clear enough to name. Sequencing was performed on CD4+ T cells from PBMCs cultured with SARS-CoV-2 spike peptides, taken after COVID-19 vaccination. Interpreted using the paper, the cell subset or site label stands for: SARS-CoV-2 spike overlapping peptide pool stimulation. This sequence originates from a human donor who received a COVID-19 vaccine. Some clones in this sample may be carry-over from other donors' samples. The sequenced DNA is TGTGCCAGCAGCCCCCACGAAAAACTGTTTTTT. It encodes CASSPHEKLFF.